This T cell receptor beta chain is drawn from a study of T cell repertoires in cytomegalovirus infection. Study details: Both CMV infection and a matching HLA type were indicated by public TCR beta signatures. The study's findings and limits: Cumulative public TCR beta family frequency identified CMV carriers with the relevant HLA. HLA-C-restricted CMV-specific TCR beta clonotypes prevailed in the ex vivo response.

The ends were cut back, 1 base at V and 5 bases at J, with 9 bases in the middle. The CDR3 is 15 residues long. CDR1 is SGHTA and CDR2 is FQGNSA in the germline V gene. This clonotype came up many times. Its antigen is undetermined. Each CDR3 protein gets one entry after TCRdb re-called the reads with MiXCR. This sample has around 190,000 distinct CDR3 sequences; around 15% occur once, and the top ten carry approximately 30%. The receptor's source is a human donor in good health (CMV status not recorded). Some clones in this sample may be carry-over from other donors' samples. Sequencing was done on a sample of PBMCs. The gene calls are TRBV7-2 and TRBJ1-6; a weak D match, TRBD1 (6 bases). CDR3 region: CASSLEPGDNSPLHF. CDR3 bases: TGTGCCAGCAGCTTAGAACCAGGGGATAATTCACCCCTCCACTTT.